Below are 10 T cell receptor beta chains sequenced from a single sample in a study of post-analysis software for immune sequencing data. The study, taken as a whole, reports: In patients, four to six TRBV segments were more frequent than in controls, with TRBV5-6, TRBV5-1 and TRBV20-1 among them.

Presence of unique molecular identifiers characterized the TCR beta cDNA libraries. TCRdb processed the PCR reads anew with MiXCR; each CDR3 protein has one entry. The table shows 350,000 to 500,000 distinct CDR3 sequences, with roughly 40% occurring only once. Their target antigens are unknown. Sequencing was done on a sample of blood. These receptors came from a girl aged 2 to 9 with multiple sclerosis.

This clonotype occurred a few times. The V gene is TRBV6-6, the J gene TRBJ1-6, with unresolved D. CDR3 size: 15 residues. Trimming shortened V by 2 bases and J by 0 bases, and 5 bases separated the two germline ends. Germline CDR1 reads MNHNY; CDR2 reads SVGAGI (reference sequence). CDR3 nucleotide sequence: TGTGCCAGCAGTTACAGGAGCTCCTATAATTCACCCCTCCACTTT. Protein: CASSYRSSYNSPLHF.

This chain links TRBV7-3 with TRBJ2-3, with D tentatively TRBD2 (5 bases). Germline CDR1 and CDR2: SGHTA and FQGTGA. Trimming pared 3 bases from V and 2 bases from J, leaving 9 bases between. This CDR3 comprises 14 residues. The CDR3 DNA reads as TGTGCCAGCAGCTTCGGACTCGACACAGATACGCAGTATTTT. Its protein is CASSFGLDTDTQYF.

This clonotype was detected a few times. This chain links TRBV27 with TRBJ2-4, with 13 nucleotides matching TRBD2. The CDR3 loop spans 15 amino acids. V lost 3 bases to trimming and J lost 8 bases; unmatched junction nucleotides: 4. Germline CDR1 reads MNHEY; CDR2 reads SMNVEV (reference sequence). The CDR3 sequence: CASSFRTSGRYIQYF. CDR3 nucleotides: TGTGCCAGCAGTTTCCGGACTAGCGGGAGATACATTCAGTACTTC.

The chain employs TRBV6-5 and TRBJ2-7; no firm D call. CDR1 and CDR2 (germline): MNHEY, SVGAGI. There are 12 residues in the CDR3. Trimming took off 7 bases at V and 0 bases at J, with 7 bases between the two ends. CDR3 protein: CASTSASYEQYF. The CDR3 DNA reads TGTGCCAGCACCTCAGCCTCCTACGAGCAGTACTTC.

This clonotype appeared a few times. J is TRBJ1-1 and V is TRBV6-5; TRBD1 matches at 8 bases. CDR1 and CDR2 from the germline V gene are MNHEY and SVGAGI. Trimming at V came to 4 bases and at J to 0 bases, leaving 10 bases not matched to a gene. This CDR3 spans 17 amino acids. The CDR3 DNA is TGTGCCAGCAGTTCTTACGCCCACAGGGGGTTGAACACTGAAGCTTTCTTT. Translating gives CASSSYAHRGLNTEAFF.

This clonotype was seen a few times. This chain links TRBV3-1 with TRBJ1-2; TRBD1 might be the D (6 bases). The ends were cut back, 1 base at V and 5 bases at J, with 8 bases in the middle. Germline CDR1 and CDR2: LGHDT and YNNKEL (reference sequence). The CDR3 loop spans 13 amino acids. The chain's CDR3 is CASSQVRGYGYTF. CDR3 coding DNA: TGTGCCAGCAGCCAAGTAAGGGGGTATGGCTACACCTTC.

This clonotype was seen more than once but under ten times. The chain links TRBV25-1 to TRBJ1-4, with D uncertain. CDR3 length: 15 amino acids. In germline, CDR1 is MGHDK, CDR2 SYGVNS. Trimming shortened V by 1 base and J by 0 bases, and 6 bases separated the two germline ends. In DNA form, the CDR3 reads TGTGCCAGCAGTGAATTTGGGACAACTAATGAAAAACTGTTTTTT. Encoded protein: CASSEFGTTNEKLFF.

The chain links TRBV7-3 to TRBJ2-3; 8 bases line up with TRBD1. Trimming removed 1 base from V and 1 base from J; junction bases left unmatched: 4. The CDR3 contains 16 residues. CDR1 SGHTA and CDR2 FQGTGA come from the germline V gene. Here the CDR3 reads CASSLKLQGGTDTQYF. The CDR3 bases are TGTGCCAGCAGCTTAAAGCTACAGGGGGGCACAGATACGCAGTATTTT. Full variable domain (missing parts from reference TRBV7-3 and TRBJ2-3): GAGVSQTPSNKVTEKGKYVELRCDPISGHTALYWYRQSLGQGPEFLIYFQGTGAADDSGLPNDRFFAVRPEGSVSTLKIQRTERGDSAVYLCASSLKLQGGTDTQYFGPGTRLTVL.

V gene TRBV29-1 combines with J gene TRBJ2-1; 7 nucleotides match TRBD1. The trim removed 1 base at V and 6 bases at J, leaving 6 bases unmatched. Germline-derived CDR1 and CDR2 are SQVTM and ANQGSEA. This CDR3 contains 14 residues. The CDR3 coding sequence is TGCAGCGTTGAAGGGGGCTCAGGGGGCAATGAGCAGTTCTTC. Its translation: CSVEGGSGGNEQFF.

In DNA, the CDR3 is TGTGCCAGCAGACGACTAGCGGGAGAGGATGAGCAGTTCTTC. Translating gives CASRRLAGEDEQFF. This rearrangement joins TRBV6-5 to TRBJ2-1, with TRBD2 identical over 12 bases. This CDR3 contains 14 residues. Looked up from germline, CDR1 is MNHEY and CDR2 is SVGAGI. The trim removed 6 bases at V and 8 bases at J, leaving 5 bases unmatched.